The following is a T cell receptor (beta chain) sequence with its context. Its matching antigen is unknown. This specimen comes from a study of human T cells and chemical hapten exposure. General study results and limits: DPC sensitization left the count of TCRs above 1 in 1000 unchanged.

Specified time point: patch test 1, 2 weeks after DPC sensitization. The treatment: therapeutic diphenylcyclopropenone sensitization with weekly scalp DPC. Non-pregnant alopecia patients aged 18 to 70, suitable for DPC therapy. Unique molecular identifiers were linked by the library to individual cDNA molecules. From the RACE reads, TCRdb called clonotypes with MiXCR, one entry per CDR3 protein. The sample contains 150,000 to 200,000 distinct CDR3 sequences, 20% to 25% of which appear only once. Sequenced here: whole blood, sampled in connection with sensitization to the hapten diphenylcyclopropenone (DPC). The receptor's source is a woman in her 50s with alopecia areata. Some clones in this sample may be carry-over from other donors' samples.

The DNA of the CDR3 is TGTGCCAGCATCAGACAGGATCGCACCGGGGAGCTGTTTTTT. It yields the protein CASIRQDRTGELFF. This chain connects TRBV12-3 or TRBV12-4 to TRBJ2-2, with D possibly TRBD1 on 6 matching bases. V lost 7 bases and J lost 4, with 13 bases in between. CDR3 length equals 14 residues.